The clone carrying this TCR beta chain is a singleton in its sample. Its antigen remains unidentified. These data are taken from a study of T cell responses to AZD1222 COVID-19 vaccine. Study-level information: Samples with a second dose at about 4 or about 12 weeks were pooled together.

The CDR3 has 15 residues. Germline-derived CDR1 and CDR2 are MNHNS and SASEGT. The V end lost 3 bases, the J end lost 0 bases, and 11 bases lay between the germline ends. Produced via immunoSEQ multiplex PCR; TCRdb's table is partial and in-frame only. In the table there are 84,000 or so clones, around 86% of which are singletons. Study results and caveats: Vaccination with two AZD1222 doses was followed by a rise in Spike-specific TCR breadth and depth. At baseline, seropositivity was found in only a handful of AZD1222 recipients.

The source of this sequence is an adult in good health. The chain recombines TRBV6-1 with TRBJ1-2; D is ambiguous. Material: peripheral blood, obtained on day 0 of AZD1222 vaccination. The DNA of the CDR3 is TGTGCCAGCAGTGAGGAGGCATTCGCTAACTATGGCTACACCTTC. Translated, it gives CASSEEAFANYGYTF.